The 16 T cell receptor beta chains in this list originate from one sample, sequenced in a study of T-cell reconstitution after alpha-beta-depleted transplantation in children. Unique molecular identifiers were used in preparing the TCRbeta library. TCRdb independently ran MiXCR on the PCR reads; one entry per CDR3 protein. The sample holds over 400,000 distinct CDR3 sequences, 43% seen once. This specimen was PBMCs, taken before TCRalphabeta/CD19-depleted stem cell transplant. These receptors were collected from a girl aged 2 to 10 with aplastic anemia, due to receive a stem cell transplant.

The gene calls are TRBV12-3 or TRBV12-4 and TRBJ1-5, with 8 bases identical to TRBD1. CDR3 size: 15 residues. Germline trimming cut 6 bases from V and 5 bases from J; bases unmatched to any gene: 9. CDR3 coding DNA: TGTGCCAGCAGGAATGGACAGGGCACCCATCAGCCCCAGCATTTT. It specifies CASRNGQGTHQPQHF.

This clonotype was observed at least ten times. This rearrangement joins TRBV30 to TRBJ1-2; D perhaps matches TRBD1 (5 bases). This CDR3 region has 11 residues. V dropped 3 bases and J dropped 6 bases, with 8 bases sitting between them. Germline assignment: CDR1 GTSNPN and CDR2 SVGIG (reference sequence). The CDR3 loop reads CAWRKGNGYTF. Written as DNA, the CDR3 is TGTGCCTGGAGAAAGGGGAATGGCTACACCTTC.

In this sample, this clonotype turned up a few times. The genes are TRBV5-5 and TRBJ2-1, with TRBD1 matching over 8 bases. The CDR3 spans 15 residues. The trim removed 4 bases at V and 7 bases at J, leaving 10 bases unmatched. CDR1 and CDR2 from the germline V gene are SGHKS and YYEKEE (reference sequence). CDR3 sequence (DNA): TGTGCCAGCAGCACGGACAGGGTGAGAATAAATGAGCAGTTCTTC. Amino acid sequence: CASSTDRVRINEQFF.

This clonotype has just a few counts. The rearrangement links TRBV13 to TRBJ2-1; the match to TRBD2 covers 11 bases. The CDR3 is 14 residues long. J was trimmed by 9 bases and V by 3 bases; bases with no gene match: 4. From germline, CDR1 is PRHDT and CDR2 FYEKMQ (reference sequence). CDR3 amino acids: CASSFSGRAREQFF. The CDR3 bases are TGTGCCAGCAGCTTTAGCGGGAGGGCCCGTGAGCAGTTCTTC.

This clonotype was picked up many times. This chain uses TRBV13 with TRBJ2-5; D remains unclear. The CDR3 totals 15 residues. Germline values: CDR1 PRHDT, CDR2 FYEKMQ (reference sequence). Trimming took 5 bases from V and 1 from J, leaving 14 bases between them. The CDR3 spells CASSLPTGRQETQYF. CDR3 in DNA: TGTGCCAGCAGCCTTCCGACCGGACGCCAAGAGACCCAGTACTTC.

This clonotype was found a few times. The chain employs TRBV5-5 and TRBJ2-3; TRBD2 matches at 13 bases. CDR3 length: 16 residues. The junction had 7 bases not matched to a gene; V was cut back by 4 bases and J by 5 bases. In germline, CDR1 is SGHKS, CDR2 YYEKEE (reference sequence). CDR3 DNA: TGTGCCAGCAGCCCGACACTAGCGGGGGGGGGAGATACGCAGTATTTT. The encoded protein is CASSPTLAGGGDTQYF. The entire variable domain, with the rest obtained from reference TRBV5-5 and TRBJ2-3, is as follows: DAGVTQSPTHLIKTRGQQVTLRCSPISGHKSVSWYQQVLGQGPQFIFQYYEKEERGRGNFPDRFSARQFPNYSSELNVNALLLGDSALYLCASSPTLAGGGDTQYFGPGTRLTVL.

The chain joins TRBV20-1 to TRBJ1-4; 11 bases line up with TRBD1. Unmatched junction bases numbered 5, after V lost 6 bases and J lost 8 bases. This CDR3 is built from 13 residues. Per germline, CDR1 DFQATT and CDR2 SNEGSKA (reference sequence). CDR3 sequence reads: CSAKDRGPEKLFF. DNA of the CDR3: TGCAGTGCCAAGGACAGGGGGCCGGAAAAACTGTTTTTT.

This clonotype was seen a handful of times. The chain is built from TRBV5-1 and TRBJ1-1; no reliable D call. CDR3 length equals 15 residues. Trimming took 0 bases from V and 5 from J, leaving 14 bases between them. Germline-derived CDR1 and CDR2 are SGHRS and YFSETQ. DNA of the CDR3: TGCGCCAGCAGCTTGGCGAACCCTGGTAGGACTGAAGCTTTCTTT. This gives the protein CASSLANPGRTEAFF.

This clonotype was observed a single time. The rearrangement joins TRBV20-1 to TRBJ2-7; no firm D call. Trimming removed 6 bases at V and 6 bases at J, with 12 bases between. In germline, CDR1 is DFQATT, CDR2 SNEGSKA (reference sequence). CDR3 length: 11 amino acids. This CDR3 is CSAPGPREQYF. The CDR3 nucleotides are TGCAGTGCCCCTGGACCTCGCGAGCAGTACTTC.

The CDR3 here is CSARGEDEQYF. For the CDR3, the DNA is TGCAGTGCTCGAGGGGAGGACGAGCAGTACTTC. The chain recombines TRBV20-1 with TRBJ2-7, with D perhaps TRBD2 (6 bases). Trimming took off 5 bases at V and 5 bases at J, with 10 bases between the two ends. Germline V lookup: CDR1 DFQATT, CDR2 SNEGSKA (reference sequence). This CDR3 spans 11 amino acids.

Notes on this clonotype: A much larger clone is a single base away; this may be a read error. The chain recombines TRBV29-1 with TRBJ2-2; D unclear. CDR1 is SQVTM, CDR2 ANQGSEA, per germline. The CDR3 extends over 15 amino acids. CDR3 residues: CSVEGRSTNTGELFF. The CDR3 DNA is TGCAGCGTGGAAGGACGGAGTACTAACACCGGGGAGCTGTTTTTT.

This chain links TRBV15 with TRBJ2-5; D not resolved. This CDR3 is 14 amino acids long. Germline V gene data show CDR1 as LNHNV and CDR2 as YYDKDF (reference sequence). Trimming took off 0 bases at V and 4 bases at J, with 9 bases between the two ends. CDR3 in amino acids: CATSRDRGPETQYF. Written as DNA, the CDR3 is TGTGCCACCAGCAGAGATCGCGGCCCAGAGACCCAGTACTTC.

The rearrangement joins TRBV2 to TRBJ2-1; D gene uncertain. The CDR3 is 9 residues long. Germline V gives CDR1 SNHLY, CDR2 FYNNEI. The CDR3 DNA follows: TGTGCAATAACCATGGAGCAGTTCTTC. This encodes CAITMEQFF.

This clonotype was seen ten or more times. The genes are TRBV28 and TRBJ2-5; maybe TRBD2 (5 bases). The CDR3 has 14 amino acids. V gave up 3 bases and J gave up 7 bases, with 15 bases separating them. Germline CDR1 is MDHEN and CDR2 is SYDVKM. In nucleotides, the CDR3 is TGTGCCAGCAGTTTCGGAGAGGGAGCCGGGACCCAGTACTTC. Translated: CASSFGEGAGTQYF.

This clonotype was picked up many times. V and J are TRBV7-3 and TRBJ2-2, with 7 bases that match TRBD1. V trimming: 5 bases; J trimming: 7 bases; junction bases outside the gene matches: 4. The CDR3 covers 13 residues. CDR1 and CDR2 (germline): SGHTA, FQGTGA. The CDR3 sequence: CASSPDRVGELFF. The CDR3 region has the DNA TGTGCCAGCAGCCCAGACAGGGTCGGGGAGCTGTTTTTT.

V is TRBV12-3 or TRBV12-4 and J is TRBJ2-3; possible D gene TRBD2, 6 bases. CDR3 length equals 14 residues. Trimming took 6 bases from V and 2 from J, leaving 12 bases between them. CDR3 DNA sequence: TGTGCCAGCAGATCAGGACTAAACACAGATACGCAGTATTTT. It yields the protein CASRSGLNTDTQYF.